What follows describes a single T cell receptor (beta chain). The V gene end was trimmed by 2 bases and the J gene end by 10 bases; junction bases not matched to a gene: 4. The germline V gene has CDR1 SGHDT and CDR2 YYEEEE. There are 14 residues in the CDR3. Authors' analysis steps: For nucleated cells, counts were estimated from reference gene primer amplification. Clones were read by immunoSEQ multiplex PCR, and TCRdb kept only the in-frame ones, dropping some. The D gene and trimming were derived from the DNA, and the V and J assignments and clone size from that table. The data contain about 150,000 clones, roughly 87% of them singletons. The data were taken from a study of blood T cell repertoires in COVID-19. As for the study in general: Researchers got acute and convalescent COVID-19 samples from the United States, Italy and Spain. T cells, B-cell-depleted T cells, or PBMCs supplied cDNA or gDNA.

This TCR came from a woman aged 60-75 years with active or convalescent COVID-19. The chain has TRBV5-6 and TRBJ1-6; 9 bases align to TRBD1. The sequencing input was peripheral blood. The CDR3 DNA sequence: TGTGCCAGCAGCTTACAGGGGGCTGGGTCACCCCTCCACTTT. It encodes CASSLQGAGSPLHF.